The T cell receptor (beta chain) under discussion was sequenced for a study of cytomegalovirus exposure and HLA in healthy donors. General observations from the study: For most subjects, TCR beta sequences were reported to predict HLA-A and HLA-B alleles with accuracy. It emerged from a later analysis that several of the most significant clusters appeared to be linked to common viral pathogens. CMV antigen specificity was confirmed in vitro for a few CMV-associated chains.

The donors comprised healthy bone marrow donors. J gave up 3 bases and V 1 base, and 3 bases lay outside the gene matches. The CDR3 spans 15 residues. Germline V gene sequence: CDR1 GTSNPN, CDR2 SVGIG (reference sequence). The PCR contained 60 Vbeta and 13 Jbeta primers. The table came from immunoSEQ multiplex PCR; TCRdb's copy has only in-frame clones and leaves some out. The table lists 150,000 to 200,000 clones, around 77% of them singletons. As concerns this clone: No antigen is known for it. Additional DNA sequences in this sample encode the identical CDR3.

What was sequenced was PBMCs. The sequence derives from a woman in her forties in good health and CMV-seronegative. The chain recombines TRBV30 with TRBJ2-3; 11 bases map to TRBD2. CDR3 sequence reads: CAWSGLAGNTDTQYF. The CDR3 DNA is TGTGCCTGGAGTGGACTAGCGGGAAATACAGATACGCAGTATTTT.